This TCR beta chain was captured in a study of OX40 agonist ivuxolimab in advanced cancers. Study background: Three dose-escalation patients had partial responses: one with hepatocellular carcinoma and two with cutaneous melanoma.

As for this clone: Its antigen is currently unknown.

Autoimmune disease history or systemic immunosuppression was exclusionary. The CDR3 runs to 14 residues. The germline CDR1 and CDR2 sequences are SGHRS and YFSETQ. V dropped 0 bases and J dropped 1 base, with 7 bases sitting between them. Notes on the study in general: There was clonal expansion of CD4+ and CD8+ blood T cells by week 6 at 0.1 to 3.0 mg/kg.

The method was immunoSEQ multiplex PCR; TCRdb's version includes in-frame clones alone and lacks a portion of them. The sample holds more than 60,000 clones, roughly 80% seen once. The clonotype originates from an adult with an advanced solid tumor such as melanoma, head and neck, liver or kidney cancer. This chain connects TRBV5-1 to TRBJ1-1, with no clear D. Sequencing used CD4+ or CD8+ T cells sorted from blood, obtained in a trial of the OX40 agonist ivuxolimab. The CDR3: CASSLDPANTEAFF. The CDR3 region has the DNA TGCGCCAGCAGCTTGGACCCAGCGAACACTGAAGCTTTCTTT.